This T cell receptor beta chain was documented in a study of neurological immune-mediated disorders. The CDR3 has 16 amino acids. CDR1 is KGHDR and CDR2 is SFDVKD in the germline V gene. V dropped 3 bases and J dropped 6; count of bases not matched to a gene: 10. This clonotype was seen many times. TCRdb analysed the 5' RACE reads with MiXCR anew, one entry per CDR3 protein. The table records some 47,000 distinct CDR3 sequences, about 15% of them present only once. Sample: PBMCs. The TCR originated in a man in his fifties or sixties in good health. The chain has TRBV24-1 and TRBJ2-4, with TRBD1 matching over 7 bases. The CDR3 DNA follows: TGTGCCACCAGTGATCCTAGACAGGGCAGGGGAAACATTCAGTACTTC. Encoded protein: CATSDPRQGRGNIQYF.